This entry lists 24 T cell receptor beta chains sequenced from one sample in a study of chronic HIV infection and antiretroviral therapy. TCRdb re-called the 5' RACE reads with MiXCR, one entry per CDR3 protein. The sample has some 43,000 distinct CDR3 sequences, 15% to 20% seen once; the top ten hold 2.8%. The sequenced sample was peripheral blood. The origin of the receptors is an adult who had HIV and had not received antiretroviral therapy, or was an uninfected healthy control (not recorded which).

The chain uses TRBV28 and TRBJ2-6, with D unresolved. Germline CDR1 is MDHEN and CDR2 is SYDVKM. The CDR3 is made up of 15 amino acids. The V and J ends lost 6 bases and 1 base respectively, with 10 bases between them. The CDR3 bases are TGTGCCAGCAGCCTTGGGGATTCTGGGGCCAACGTCCTGACTTTC. Amino acid sequence: CASSLGDSGANVLTF.

This clonotype showed up just a few times. The chain couples TRBV28 to TRBJ2-1, with a tentative D call TRBD1 (6 bases). This CDR3 has 13 residues. CDR1 and CDR2 (germline): MDHEN, SYDVKM. Deletions cut 2 bases from V and 9 bases from J, with 11 bases between. The DNA of the CDR3 is TGTGCCAGCAGTTTACCACCGACAGGTGAGCAGTTCTTC. It translates to CASSLPPTGEQFF.

The CDR3 spells CASSNRGAGPRDTQYF. The CDR3 bases are TGTGCCAGCAGTAATCGTGGGGCGGGCCCAAGGGATACGCAGTATTTT. The chain employs TRBV28 and TRBJ2-3; D might be TRBD1 or TRBD2, each matching 5 bases. The V gene's germline CDR1 is MDHEN and CDR2 SYDVKM. This CDR3 is built from 16 residues. V was trimmed by 5 bases and J by 6 bases, leaving 21 bases between them.

DNA for the CDR3: TGCGCCAGCAGCCCCGGGACTCTTGCCTACGAGCAGTACTTC. This codes for CASSPGTLAYEQYF. The V and J genes are TRBV5-1 and TRBJ2-7; D perhaps matches TRBD2 (6 bases). V dropped 4 bases and J dropped 2 bases, with 13 bases sitting between them. This CDR3 spans 14 amino acids. In germline, CDR1 is SGHRS, CDR2 YFSETQ.

V usage is TRBV28 and J usage is TRBJ2-1; D tentatively reads TRBD1 or TRBD2 (5 bases each). Trimming took off 8 bases at V and 0 bases at J, with 14 bases between the two ends. This CDR3 is built from 15 residues. CDR1 and CDR2 from the germline V gene are MDHEN and SYDVKM. The CDR3 is CASWGRGSSYNEQFF. For the CDR3, the DNA is TGTGCCAGCTGGGGGAGAGGGAGCTCCTACAATGAGCAGTTCTTC.

J is TRBJ1-5 and V is TRBV12-3 or TRBV12-4, with D perhaps matching TRBD1 (5 bases). This CDR3 has 13 amino acids. V was pared by 7 bases and J by 5 bases, with 12 bases between. CDR3 protein: CASTGQGYQPQHF. As DNA, the CDR3 is TGTGCCAGCACCGGGCAGGGTTATCAGCCCCAGCATTTT.

In its sample, this clonotype was seen a few times. This chain uses TRBV27 with TRBJ2-7, with 8 nucleotides matching TRBD2. The trim removed 6 bases at V and 11 bases at J, leaving 21 bases unmatched. CDR3 size: 16 residues. Germline lookup yields CDR1 MNHEY and CDR2 SMNVEV (reference sequence). CDR3: CASSLIGRGMREEEYF. For the CDR3, the DNA is TGTGCCAGCAGCCTTATTGGGCGGGGGATGCGGGAGGAGGAGTACTTC.

J is TRBJ2-7 and V is TRBV28, with 9 bases that match TRBD2. With V trimmed by 8 bases and J by 2 bases, 7 bases remained unmatched. This CDR3 is built from 14 residues. Germline assignment: CDR1 MDHEN and CDR2 SYDVKM. The CDR3 spells CASEGREGPYEQYF. The CDR3 DNA follows: TGTGCCAGCGAGGGGCGGGAGGGGCCCTACGAGCAGTACTTC.

This clonotype has at least ten counts. The chain is built from TRBV7-9 and TRBJ1-5; D remains unclear. Trimming shortened V by 7 bases and J by 1 base, and 8 bases separated the two germline ends. The germline V gene has CDR1 SEHNR and CDR2 FQNEAQ (reference sequence). This CDR3 spans 13 amino acids. CDR3 coding DNA: TGTGCCAGCACTCTGGGGAGCAATCAGCCCCAGCATTTT. Protein sequence: CASTLGSNQPQHF. Supplemented by reference TRBV7-9 and TRBJ1-5, the full variable domain reads DTGVSQNPRHKITKRGQNVTFRCDPISEHNRLYWYRQTLGQGPEFLTYFQNEAQLEKSRLLSDRFSAERPKGSFSTLEIQRTEQGDSAMYLCASTLGSNQPQHFGDGTRLSIL.

The chain recombines TRBV28 with TRBJ2-7; TRBD1 aligns across 9 bases. Germline assignment: CDR1 MDHEN and CDR2 SYDVKM. This CDR3 spans 14 amino acids. V was clipped by 5 bases and J by 7 bases; unmatched bases: 9. The CDR3 sequence is CASSPGQGLREQYF. The CDR3 DNA follows: TGTGCCAGCAGTCCGGGACAGGGCCTCAGGGAGCAGTACTTC.

This chain connects TRBV12-5 to TRBJ1-1, with D hard to call. Trimming left V 6 bases short and J 4 bases short, with 15 bases between. The CDR3 is 14 residues long. Germline V gene sequence: CDR1 LGHNT, CDR2 FRNRAP. The DNA of the CDR3 is TGTGCTAGTGGCCGAGACCTCGTCAGCACTGAAGCTTTCTTT. This encodes CASGRDLVSTEAFF.

The DNA for the CDR3 is TGTGCCAGCGCCGGGACAGGGACTTTTCAGCCCCAGCATTTT. Its protein product is CASAGTGTFQPQHF. The chain recombines TRBV28 with TRBJ1-5, with 9 bases fitting TRBD1. Germline CDR1 is MDHEN and CDR2 is SYDVKM. The CDR3 is made up of 14 amino acids. Trimming removed 8 bases from V and 6 bases from J; junction bases left unmatched: 8.

The J gene is TRBJ2-2, the V gene TRBV5-1; no firm D call. Trimming removed 0 bases at V and 0 bases at J, with 9 bases between. The CDR3 contains 16 residues. The germline V gene encodes CDR1 SGHRS and CDR2 YFSETQ. The CDR3 spells CASSLVPPTNTGELFF. The CDR3 DNA sequence: TGCGCCAGCAGCTTGGTTCCCCCCACGAACACCGGGGAGCTGTTTTTT. The variable domain in full, completed from reference TRBV5-1 and TRBJ2-2, reads KAGVTQTPRYLIKTRGQQVTLSCSPISGHRSVSWYQQTPGQGLQFLFEYFSETQRNKGNFPGRFSGRQFSNSRSEMNVSTLELGDSALYLCASSLVPPTNTGELFFGEGSRLTVL.

The chain recombines TRBV20-1 with TRBJ1-2, with TRBD1 as a possible D gene (5 bases). CDR1 and CDR2 (germline): DFQATT, SNEGSKA (reference sequence). Trimming pared 5 bases from V and 5 bases from J, leaving 21 bases between. The CDR3 has 15 amino acids. The CDR3 coding sequence is TGCAGTGCTTCCCTGACAGCCCTCTCAACTTATGGCTACACCTTC. This codes for CSASLTALSTYGYTF.

This clonotype was seen a handful of times. The chain is built from TRBV4-1 and TRBJ1-2; 10 bases match TRBD1. The CDR3 contains 17 residues. Germline CDR1 is MGHRA and CDR2 is YSYEKL. J gave up 5 bases and V 4 bases, and 13 bases lay outside the gene matches. The CDR3 DNA reads TGCGCCAGCAGCCGTGACCAGCTGACAGGGGGCGCATATGGCTACACCTTC. Protein sequence: CASSRDQLTGGAYGYTF.

This clonotype has more than one count but fewer than ten. This chain uses TRBV10-1 with TRBJ2-7; a weak D match, TRBD2 (5 bases). Looked up from germline, CDR1 is WNHNN and CDR2 is SYGVQD (reference sequence). The CDR3 covers 14 residues. Trimming shortened V by 6 bases and J by 7 bases, and 19 bases separated the two germline ends. The CDR3 bases are TGCGCCAGCAGAGAAGGGATACCCGGAGGAGAGCAGTACTTC. This sequence encodes CASREGIPGGEQYF.

In its sample, this clonotype was seen a few times. The chain is built from TRBV11-2 and TRBJ2-7; tentatively, D is TRBD1 (6 bases). CDR1 SGHAT and CDR2 FQNNGV come from the germline V gene. Trimming pared 5 bases from V and 7 bases from J, leaving 21 bases between. The CDR3 extends over 15 amino acids. CDR3 in amino acids: CASSNWDKGSREQYF. The CDR3 DNA is TGTGCCAGCAGCAATTGGGACAAGGGGTCACGGGAGCAGTACTTC. Full variable domain (remainder filled in from reference TRBV11-2 and TRBJ2-7): EAGVAQSPRYKIIEKRQSVAFWCNPISGHATLYWYQQILGQGPKLLIQFQNNGVVDDSQLPKDRFSAERLKGVDSTLKIQPAKLEDSAVYLCASSNWDKGSREQYFGPGTRLTVT.

This chain uses TRBV11-2 with TRBJ2-1; D not resolved. V shed 4 bases and J shed 6 bases, with 13 bases lying between them. The germline CDR1 and CDR2 sequences are SGHAT and FQNNGV. CDR3 length: 14 amino acids. DNA for the CDR3: TGTGCCAGCAGCTCAATACGTCGGGTCAATGAGCAGTTCTTC. Its translation is CASSSIRRVNEQFF.

In its sample, this clonotype was seen a few times. The V call is TRBV4-1, the J call TRBJ1-3; D ambiguous. Per germline, CDR1 MGHRA and CDR2 YSYEKL. The CDR3 has 15 amino acids. V lost 0 bases and J 2 bases, leaving 8 bases between the germline ends. The CDR3 protein is CASSQDRTTGNTIYF. The CDR3 DNA reads TGCGCCAGCAGCCAAGACAGAACCACTGGAAACACCATATATTTT.

This clonotype has ten or more counts. The chain combines TRBV9 with TRBJ2-7; TRBD2 aligns across 7 bases. Germline trimming cut 4 bases from V and 1 base from J; bases unmatched to any gene: 5. The CDR3 runs to 14 residues. CDR1 is SGDLS and CDR2 is YYNGEE in the germline V gene. CDR3 protein: CASSPREASYEQYF. In DNA form, the CDR3 reads TGTGCCAGCAGCCCCCGGGAGGCGTCCTACGAGCAGTACTTC. Together with reference TRBV9 and TRBJ2-7, the CDR3 gives the full variable domain: DSGVTQTPKHLITATGQRVTLRCSPRSGDLSVYWYQQSLDQGLQFLIQYYNGEERAKGNILERFSAQQFPDLHSELNLSSLELGDSALYFCASSPREASYEQYFGPGTRLTVT.

V is TRBV30 and J is TRBJ2-7, with 8 bases identical to TRBD2. Trimming cost V 4 bases and J 4 bases; bases outside gene matches: 3. Germline V CDR1 and CDR2: GTSNPN, SVGIG (reference sequence). The CDR3 loop spans 12 amino acids. DNA for the CDR3: TGTGCCTGGAAGCGGGAGAGGTACGAGCAGTACTTC. Protein: CAWKRERYEQYF.

This chain connects TRBV29-1 to TRBJ1-1; 8 nucleotides match TRBD1. V gave up 4 bases and J gave up 0 bases; unmatched junction bases: 7. Germline CDR1 and CDR2: SQVTM and ANQGSEA. There are 15 residues in the CDR3. CDR3 sequence: CSVARLDRVNTEAFF. CDR3 nucleotide sequence: TGCAGCGTTGCTCGCTTGGACAGGGTGAACACTGAAGCTTTCTTT.

This clonotype was observed a handful of times. The V gene is TRBV9, the J gene TRBJ2-7; TRBD2 aligns across 11 bases. J was trimmed by 4 bases and V by 3 bases; bases with no gene match: 9. Per the germline V gene, CDR1 is SGDLS and CDR2 is YYNGEE. The CDR3 covers 16 residues. The chain's CDR3 is CASSDSTSGDTYEQYF. The CDR3 region has the DNA TGTGCCAGCAGCGACTCGACTAGCGGGGATACTTACGAGCAGTACTTC.

This clonotype was picked up a small number of times. The V and J genes are TRBV6-2 or TRBV6-3 and TRBJ1-2; 7 bases match TRBD1. V gave up 6 bases and J gave up 3 bases; unmatched junction bases: 4. The CDR3 is 13 residues long. The germline CDR1 and CDR2 sequences are MNHEY and SVGEGT. CDR3 loop: CASSRQGHYGYTF. The CDR3 DNA follows: TGTGCCAGCAGCAGACAGGGCCACTATGGCTACACCTTC.